This TCR beta chain was documented in a study of T cell responses to AZD1222 COVID-19 vaccine. The table came from immunoSEQ multiplex PCR; TCRdb's copy has only in-frame clones and leaves some out. Among under 200,000 clones, just over 90% were seen once, and the ten largest hold 3.6%. The CDR3 is 14 amino acids. J gave up 8 bases and V 7 bases, and 10 bases lay outside the gene matches. Per the germline V gene, CDR1 is SNHLY and CDR2 is FYNNEI. The chain is built from TRBV2 and TRBJ1-2; 10 bases align to TRBD1. The TCR was taken from an adult who received the MenACWY meningococcal vaccine as a control. The starting material was peripheral blood, obtained 28 days after the second dose of the MenACWY control vaccine. CDR3 DNA: TGTGCCAGCAAGAGCGGGACAGGGGTCGAGGGCTACACCTTC. Translation: CASKSGTGVEGYTF.